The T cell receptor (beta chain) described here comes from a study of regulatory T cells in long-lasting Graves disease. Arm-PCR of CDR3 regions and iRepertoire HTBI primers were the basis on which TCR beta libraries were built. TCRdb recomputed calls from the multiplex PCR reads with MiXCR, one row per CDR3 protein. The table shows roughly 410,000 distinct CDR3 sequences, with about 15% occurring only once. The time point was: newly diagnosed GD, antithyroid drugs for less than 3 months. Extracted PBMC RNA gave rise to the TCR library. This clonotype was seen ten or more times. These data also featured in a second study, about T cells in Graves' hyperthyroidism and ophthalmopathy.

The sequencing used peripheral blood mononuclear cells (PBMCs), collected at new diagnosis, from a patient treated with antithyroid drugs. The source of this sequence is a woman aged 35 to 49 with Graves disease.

The CDR3 reads CASSIRGGNTEAFF. The DNA of the CDR3 is TGTGCCAGTAGTATCAGGGGAGGGAACACTGAAGCTTTCTTT. V and J are TRBV19 and TRBJ1-1; a possible D gene is TRBD1 (6 bases). CDR1 LNHDA and CDR2 SQIVND come from the germline V gene (reference sequence). V gave up 3 bases and J gave up 1 base, with 9 bases separating them. The CDR3 is made up of 14 amino acids.